This TCR beta chain was recovered during a study of regulatory T cells in long-lasting Graves disease. Findings and caveats of the study: Relative to new patients (approximately 1,000), persistent patients exhibited greater sharing of public clonotypes (about 2,700).

Noted time point: newly diagnosed GD, antithyroid drugs for less than 3 months. RNA isolated from PBMCs was used to make the TCR library. The V gene end was trimmed by 4 bases and the J gene end by 3 bases; junction bases not matched to a gene: 12. Looked up from germline, CDR1 is SGHRS and CDR2 is YFSETQ. This CDR3 region has 16 residues. For TCR beta, libraries came from iRepertoire HTBI primers and Arm-PCR of CDR3 regions. How the authors handled the data: Identification across samples found some 60 TRBV and fewer than 15 TRBJ segments. MiXCR, run by TCRdb on the multiplex PCR reads, gives a single entry per CDR3 protein. The V and J calls, along with clone size, are taken from TCRdb and not from the paper's own processing. Seen here are some 250,000 distinct CDR3 sequences, 15% to 20% observed once, and the top ten hold 14%. In its sample, this clonotype was seen many times. Its antigen is unknown.

These records were also assigned to another study, of T cells in Graves' hyperthyroidism and ophthalmopathy.

The receptor's source is a woman aged 25 to 45 with Graves disease. This material consisted of peripheral blood mononuclear cells (PBMCs), taken at new diagnosis, from a patient treated with antithyroid drugs. V and J are TRBV5-1 and TRBJ2-7; 8 bases are a match to TRBD1. Written as DNA, the CDR3 is TGCGCCAGCAGCCCTGGGGGGACAGGATATTTCTACGAGCAGTACTTC. This sequence encodes CASSPGGTGYFYEQYF.